Described below is a single T cell receptor beta chain sequence and its context. The antigen remains undetermined. Other DNA sequences in this sample translate to the same CDR3. Between the trimmed V and J ends, which lost 5 bases and 0 bases, there was a span of 11 bases. Germline loops: CDR1 SGHTA, CDR2 FQGNSA. The CDR3 is 14 amino acids. It was with 60 Vbeta and 13 Jbeta primers that the PCR ran. This table comes from immunoSEQ multiplex PCR, and its TCRdb copy is limited to in-frame clones, with some not included. This table has 150,000 to 180,000 clones, 65% to 75% appearing once. The sample comes from a study of cytomegalovirus exposure and HLA in healthy donors. Overall study results and limits: One variant, a missense change in DCLRE1C, was linked in a later analysis to TCR beta V- and J-gene trimming.

This rearrangement joins TRBV7-2 to TRBJ2-7; TRBD1 might be the D (6 bases). This receptor was identified in a man between 18 and 35 years old in good health and CMV-seronegative. What was sequenced was PBMCs. Here the CDR3 reads CASSPTGSSYEQYF. CDR3 sequence (DNA): TGTGCCAGCAGCCCCACAGGGAGCTCCTACGAGCAGTACTTC.